These 5 T cell receptor beta chains were all obtained from the same sample, sequenced in a study of T cells in Graves' hyperthyroidism and ophthalmopathy. Authors of the study amplified TCR beta CDR3 regions from RNA transcripts. RT-PCR in the first round (using the HTBI primer set) targeted the TCR CDR3. Via MiXCR, TCRdb re-called the multiplex PCR reads, giving one row per CDR3 protein. Among under 650,000 distinct CDR3 sequences listed, roughly 16% were seen once. Specimen: blood. These TCRs come from a woman in her 30s with Graves' hyperthyroidism.

The chain uses TRBV27 and TRBJ2-5; TRBD2 aligns across 13 bases. CDR3 length: 17 residues. Germline CDR1 reads MNHEY; CDR2 reads SMNVEV (reference sequence). V lost 4 bases and J lost 5; bases outside the gene matches: 10. This CDR3 is CASSSLKLAGGWETQYF. The CDR3 DNA is TGTGCCAGCAGTTCCCTAAAACTAGCGGGAGGGTGGGAGACCCAGTACTTC.

As to this clonotype: This may be a read error: a much more frequent sequence differs by one nucleotide. The chain employs TRBV7-8 and TRBJ2-5; D might be TRBD1 (6 bases). The length of the CDR3 is 13 residues. Germline V lookup: CDR1 SGHVS, CDR2 FQNEAQ. The V and J ends lost 3 bases and 13 bases respectively, with 18 bases between them. The CDR3 sequence: CASSLGDRTAPYF. The CDR3 DNA reads TGTGCCAGCAGCTTGGGTGACAGGACAGCCCCGTACTTC. Full variable domain (outside the CDR3, taken from reference TRBV7-8 and TRBJ2-5): GAGVSQSPRYKVAKRGQDVALRCDPISGHVSLFWYQQALGQGPEFLTYFQNEAQLDKSGLPSDRFFAERPEGSVSTLKIQRTQQEDSAVYLCASSLGDRTAPYFGPGTRLLVL.

On this clonotype itself: This may arise from a read error, as a much more abundant clone is one base away. The V and J genes are TRBV29-1 and TRBJ2-1, with 7 bases that match TRBD2. The CDR3 runs to 13 residues. Germline V gives CDR1 SQVTM, CDR2 ANQGSEA. V was clipped by 4 bases and J by 3 bases; unmatched bases: 3. CDR3 region: CSVAGGGYNEQFF. The CDR3 nucleotides read TGCAGCGTTGCTGGCGGGGGCTACAATGAGCAGTTCTTC.

This clonotype was counted ten times or more. V gene TRBV30 combines with J gene TRBJ2-2; 8 bases map to TRBD2. The CDR3 runs to 15 residues. Germline V gives CDR1 GTSNPN, CDR2 SVGIG (reference sequence). Trimming took 8 bases from V and 5 from J; bases not matched to a gene: 13. The CDR3 nucleotides are TGTGCCGGCTCCGGACTAGCTGCCAGGACCGGGGAGCTGTTTTTT. It translates to CAGSGLAARTGELFF.

This clonotype occurred many times. The rearrangement joins TRBV5-5 to TRBJ2-1; D call uncertain. This CDR3 comprises 16 residues. Trimming pared 2 bases from V and 6 bases from J, leaving 18 bases between. CDR1 and CDR2 from the germline V gene are SGHKS and YYEKEE (reference sequence). The CDR3 loop is CASSFTGTRSSNEQFF. In nucleotides, the CDR3 is TGTGCCAGCAGCTTCACCGGAACACGCAGCAGCAATGAGCAGTTCTTC.